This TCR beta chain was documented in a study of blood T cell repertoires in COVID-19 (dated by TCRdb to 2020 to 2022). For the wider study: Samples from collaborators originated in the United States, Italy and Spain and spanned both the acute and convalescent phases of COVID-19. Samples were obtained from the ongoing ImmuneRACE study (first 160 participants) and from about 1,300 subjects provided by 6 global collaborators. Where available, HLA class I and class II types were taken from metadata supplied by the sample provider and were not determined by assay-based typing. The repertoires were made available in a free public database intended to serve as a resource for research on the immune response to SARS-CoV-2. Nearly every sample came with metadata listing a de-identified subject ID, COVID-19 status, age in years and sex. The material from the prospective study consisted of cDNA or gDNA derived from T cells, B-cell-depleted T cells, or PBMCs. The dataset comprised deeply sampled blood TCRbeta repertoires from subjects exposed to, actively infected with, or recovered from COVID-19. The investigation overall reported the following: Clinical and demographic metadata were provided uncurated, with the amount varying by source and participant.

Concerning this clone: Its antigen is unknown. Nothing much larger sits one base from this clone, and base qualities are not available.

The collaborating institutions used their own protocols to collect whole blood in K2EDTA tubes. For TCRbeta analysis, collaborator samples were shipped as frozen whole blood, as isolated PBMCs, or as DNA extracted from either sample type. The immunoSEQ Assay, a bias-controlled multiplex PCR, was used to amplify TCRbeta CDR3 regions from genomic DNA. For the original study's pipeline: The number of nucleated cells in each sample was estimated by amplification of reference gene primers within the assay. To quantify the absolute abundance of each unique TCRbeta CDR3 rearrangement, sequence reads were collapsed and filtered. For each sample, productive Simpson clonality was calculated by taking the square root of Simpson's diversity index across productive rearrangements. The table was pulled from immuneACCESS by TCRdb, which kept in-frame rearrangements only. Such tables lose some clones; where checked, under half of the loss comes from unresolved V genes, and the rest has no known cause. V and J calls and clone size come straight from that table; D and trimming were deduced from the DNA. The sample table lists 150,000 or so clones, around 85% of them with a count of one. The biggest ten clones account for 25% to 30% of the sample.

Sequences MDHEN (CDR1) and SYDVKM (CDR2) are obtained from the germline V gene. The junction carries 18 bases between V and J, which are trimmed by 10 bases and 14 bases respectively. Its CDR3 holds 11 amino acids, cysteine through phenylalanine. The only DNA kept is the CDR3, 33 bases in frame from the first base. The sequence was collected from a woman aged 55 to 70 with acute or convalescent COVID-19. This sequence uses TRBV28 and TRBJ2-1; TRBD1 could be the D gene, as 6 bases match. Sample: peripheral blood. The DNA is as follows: TGTGCCATCTCTAGGGGGAACGGGGAGTTCTTC. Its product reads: CAISRGNGEFF. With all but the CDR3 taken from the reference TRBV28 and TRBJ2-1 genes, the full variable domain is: DVKVTQSSRYLVKRTGEKVFLECVQDMDHENMFWYRQDPGLGLRLIYFSYDVKMKEKGDIPEGYSVSREKKERFSLILESASTNQTSMYLCAISRGNGEFFGPGTRLTVL.